The clone carrying this TCR beta chain was seen more than once but under ten times. Its specificity is not known. Germline lookup yields CDR1 SGHRS and CDR2 YFSETQ. The CDR3 contains 14 residues. Trimming cost V 2 bases and J 5 bases; bases outside gene matches: 2. One heparinised blood draw, averaging approximately 120 mL, came from each donor. This sample was included in a study of beta chain features in type 1 diabetes. Overall study findings and caveats: Naive, central memory and Treg TCRB repertoires seemed to resemble each other more closely in patients than they did in healthy donors. Type 1 diabetes patients showed a moderate but significant shortening of TCRB CDR3s in all four CD4+ subsets.

The study reverse transcribed the entire isolated RNA, so it sequenced expressed TCRB transcripts. About 3.3 million reads, on average, came from each naive, central memory and regulatory T cell sample. Data came from immunoSEQ multiplex PCR; TCRdb stores just in-frame clones and leaves some out. Of some 360,000 clones in the sample, roughly 9.8% are singletons; the top ten hold about 0.6%. Material: central memory CD4+ T cells from blood. This rearrangement joins TRBV5-1 to TRBJ1-5, with TRBD1 identical over 9 bases. This clonotype originated in a man aged 25-45 years with type 1 diabetes. The CDR3 nucleotides are TGCGCCAGCAGCTTACAGGGGGCCGATCAGCCCCAGCATTTT. Its protein is CASSLQGADQPQHF.